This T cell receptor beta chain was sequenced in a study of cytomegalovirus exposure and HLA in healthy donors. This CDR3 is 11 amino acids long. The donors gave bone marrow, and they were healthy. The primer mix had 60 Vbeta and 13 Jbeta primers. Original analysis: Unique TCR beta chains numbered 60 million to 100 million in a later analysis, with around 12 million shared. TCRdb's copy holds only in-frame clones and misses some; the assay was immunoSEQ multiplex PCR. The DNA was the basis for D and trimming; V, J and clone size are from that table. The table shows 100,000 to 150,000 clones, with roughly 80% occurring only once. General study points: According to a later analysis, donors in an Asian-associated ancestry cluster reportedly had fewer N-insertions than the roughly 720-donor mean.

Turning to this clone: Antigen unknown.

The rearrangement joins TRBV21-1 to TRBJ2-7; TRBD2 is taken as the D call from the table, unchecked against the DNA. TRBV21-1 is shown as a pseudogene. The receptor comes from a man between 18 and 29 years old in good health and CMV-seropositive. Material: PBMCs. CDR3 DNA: TGTGCCAGCAGCGCGGCCTACGAGCAGTACTTC. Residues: CASSAAYEQYF.